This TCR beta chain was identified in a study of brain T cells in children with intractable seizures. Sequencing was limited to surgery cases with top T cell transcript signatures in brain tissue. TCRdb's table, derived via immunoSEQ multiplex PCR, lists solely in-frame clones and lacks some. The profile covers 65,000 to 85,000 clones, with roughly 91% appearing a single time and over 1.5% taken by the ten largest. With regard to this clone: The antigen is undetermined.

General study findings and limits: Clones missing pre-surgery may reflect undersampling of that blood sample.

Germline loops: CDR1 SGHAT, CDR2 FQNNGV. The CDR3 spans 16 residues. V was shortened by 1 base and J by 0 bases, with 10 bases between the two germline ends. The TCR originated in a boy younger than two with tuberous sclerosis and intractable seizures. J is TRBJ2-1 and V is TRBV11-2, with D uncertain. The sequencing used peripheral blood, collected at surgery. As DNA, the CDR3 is TGTGCCAGCAGCTTAGCCCAGCACCCCTCCTACAATGAGCAGTTCTTC. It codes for CASSLAQHPSYNEQFF.